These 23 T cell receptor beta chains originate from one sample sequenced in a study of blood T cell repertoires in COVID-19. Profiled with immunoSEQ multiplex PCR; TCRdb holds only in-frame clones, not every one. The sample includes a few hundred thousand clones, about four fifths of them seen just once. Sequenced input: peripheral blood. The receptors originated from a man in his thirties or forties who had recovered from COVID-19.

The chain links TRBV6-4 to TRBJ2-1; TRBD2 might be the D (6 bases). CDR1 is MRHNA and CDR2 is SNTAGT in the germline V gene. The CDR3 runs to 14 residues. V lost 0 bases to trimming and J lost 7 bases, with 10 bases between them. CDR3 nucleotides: TGTGCCAGCAGTGACTCTCAGGGAGGAAATGAGCAGTTCTTC. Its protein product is CASSDSQGGNEQFF.

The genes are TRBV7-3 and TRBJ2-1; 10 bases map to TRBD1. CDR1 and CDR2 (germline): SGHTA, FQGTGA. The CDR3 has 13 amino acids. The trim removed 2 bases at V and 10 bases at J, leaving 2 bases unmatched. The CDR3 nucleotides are TGTGCCAGCAGCTTATGGGACAGGGGCGAGCAGTTCTTC. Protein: CASSLWDRGEQFF. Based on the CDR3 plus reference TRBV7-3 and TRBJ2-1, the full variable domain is GAGVSQTPSNKVTEKGKYVELRCDPISGHTALYWYRQSLGQGPEFLIYFQGTGAADDSGLPNDRFFAVRPEGSVSTLKIQRTERGDSAVYLCASSLWDRGEQFFGPGTRLTVL.

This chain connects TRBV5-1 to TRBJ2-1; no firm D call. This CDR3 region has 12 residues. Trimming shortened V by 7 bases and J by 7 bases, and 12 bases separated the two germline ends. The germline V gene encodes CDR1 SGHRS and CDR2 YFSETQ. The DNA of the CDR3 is TGCGCCAGCGCCTCCTATAAAAATGAGCAGTTCTTC. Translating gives CASASYKNEQFF.

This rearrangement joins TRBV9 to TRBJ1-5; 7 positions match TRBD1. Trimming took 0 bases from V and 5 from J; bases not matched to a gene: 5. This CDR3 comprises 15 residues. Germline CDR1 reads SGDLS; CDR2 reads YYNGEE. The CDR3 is CASSVDGRGDQPQHF. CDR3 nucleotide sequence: TGTGCCAGCAGCGTAGATGGCAGGGGGGATCAGCCCCAGCATTTT.

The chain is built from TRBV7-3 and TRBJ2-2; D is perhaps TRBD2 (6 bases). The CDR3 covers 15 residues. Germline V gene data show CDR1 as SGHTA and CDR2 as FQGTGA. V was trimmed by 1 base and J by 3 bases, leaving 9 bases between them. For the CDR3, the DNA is TGTGCCAGCAGCTTAATGGGGGGAGACACCGGGGAGCTGTTTTTT. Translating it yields CASSLMGGDTGELFF. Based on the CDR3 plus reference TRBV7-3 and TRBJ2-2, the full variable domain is GAGVSQTPSNKVTEKGKYVELRCDPISGHTALYWYRQSLGQGPEFLIYFQGTGAADDSGLPNDRFFAVRPEGSVSTLKIQRTERGDSAVYLCASSLMGGDTGELFFGEGSRLTVL.

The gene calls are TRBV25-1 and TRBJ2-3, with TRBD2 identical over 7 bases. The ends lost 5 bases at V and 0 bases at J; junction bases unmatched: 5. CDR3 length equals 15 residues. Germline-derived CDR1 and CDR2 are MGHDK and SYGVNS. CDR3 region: CASSRTRLSTDTQYF. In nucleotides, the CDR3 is TGTGCCAGCAGTCGGACTAGGCTGAGCACAGATACGCAGTATTTT.

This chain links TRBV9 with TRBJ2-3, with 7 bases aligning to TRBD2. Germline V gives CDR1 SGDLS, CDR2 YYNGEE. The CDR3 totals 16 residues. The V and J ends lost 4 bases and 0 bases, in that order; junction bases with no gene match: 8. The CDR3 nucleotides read TGTGCCAGCAGCCTGACGGGGGGAGTTAGCACAGATACGCAGTATTTT. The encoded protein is CASSLTGGVSTDTQYF.

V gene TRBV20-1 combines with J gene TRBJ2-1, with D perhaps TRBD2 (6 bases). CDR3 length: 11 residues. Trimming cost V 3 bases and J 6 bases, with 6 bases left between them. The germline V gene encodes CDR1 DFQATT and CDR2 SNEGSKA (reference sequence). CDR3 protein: CSARGLNEQFF. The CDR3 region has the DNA TGCAGTGCTAGGGGACTCAATGAGCAGTTCTTC.

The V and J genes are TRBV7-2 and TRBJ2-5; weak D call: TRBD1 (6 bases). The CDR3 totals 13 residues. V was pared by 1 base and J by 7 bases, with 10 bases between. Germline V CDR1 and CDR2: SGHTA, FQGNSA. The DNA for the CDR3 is TGTGCCAGCAGCTTAGATGGACAGCGGACCCAGTACTTC. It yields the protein CASSLDGQRTQYF.

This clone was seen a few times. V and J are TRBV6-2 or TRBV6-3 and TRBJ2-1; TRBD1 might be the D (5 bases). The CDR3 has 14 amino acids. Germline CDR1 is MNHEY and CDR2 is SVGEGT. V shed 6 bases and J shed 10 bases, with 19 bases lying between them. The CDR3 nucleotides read TGTGCCAGCAGCCACGACACGGCGGCAGGGGAGCAGTTCTTC. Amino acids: CASSHDTAAGEQFF.

The CDR3 sequence is CASSQWGGGTEAFF. For the CDR3, the DNA is TGTGCCAGCAGCCAGTGGGGGGGAGGGACTGAAGCTTTCTTT. The chain employs TRBV6-4 and TRBJ1-1, with a possible D match to TRBD1 (5 bases). This CDR3 comprises 14 residues. Germline CDR1 MRHNA, CDR2 SNTAGT. Trimming shortened V by 6 bases and J by 5 bases, and 16 bases separated the two germline ends.

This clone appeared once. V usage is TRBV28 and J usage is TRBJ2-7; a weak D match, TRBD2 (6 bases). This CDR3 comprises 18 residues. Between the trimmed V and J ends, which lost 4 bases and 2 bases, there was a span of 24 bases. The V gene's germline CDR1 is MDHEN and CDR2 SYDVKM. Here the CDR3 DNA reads TGTGCCAGCAGTTCTCCCGGGACTCGGAATACCAATGCCTACGAGCAGTACGTC. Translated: CASSSPGTRNTNAYEQYV.

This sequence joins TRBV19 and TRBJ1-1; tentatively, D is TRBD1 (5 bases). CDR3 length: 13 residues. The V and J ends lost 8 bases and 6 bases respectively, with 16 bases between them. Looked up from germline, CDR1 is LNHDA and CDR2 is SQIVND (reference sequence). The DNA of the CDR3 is TGTGCCAGTGTGGGCAGGGTCATCGCTGAAGCTTTCTTT. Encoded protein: CASVGRVIAEAFF.

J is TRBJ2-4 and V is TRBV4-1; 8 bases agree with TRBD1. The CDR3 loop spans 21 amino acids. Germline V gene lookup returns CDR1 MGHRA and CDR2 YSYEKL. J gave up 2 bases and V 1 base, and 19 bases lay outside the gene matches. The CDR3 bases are TGCGCCAGCAGCCAAGGGGCGGTGCGGGACAGGTCATTCGGAACCAAAAACATTCAGTACTTC. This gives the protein CASSQGAVRDRSFGTKNIQYF.

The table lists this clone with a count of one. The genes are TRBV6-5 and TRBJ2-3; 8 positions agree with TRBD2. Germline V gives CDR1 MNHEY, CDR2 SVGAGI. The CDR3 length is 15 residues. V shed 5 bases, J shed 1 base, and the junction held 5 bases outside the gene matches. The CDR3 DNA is TGTGCCAGCAGTATCGGGGGGGGCGGCACAGATACGCAGTATTTT. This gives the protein CASSIGGGGTDTQYF.

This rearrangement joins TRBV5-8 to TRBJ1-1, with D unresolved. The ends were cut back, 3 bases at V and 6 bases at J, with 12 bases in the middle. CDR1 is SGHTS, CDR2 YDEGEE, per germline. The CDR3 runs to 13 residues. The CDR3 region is CASSSVSVPEAFF. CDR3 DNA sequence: TGTGCCAGCAGCTCCGTGAGTGTTCCTGAAGCTTTCTTT.

CDR3 coding DNA: TGTGCCAGCAGCTTAGGGCTCGTTTCAGTAAGCGCAGATACGCAGTATTTT. Amino acids: CASSLGLVSVSADTQYF. This chain links TRBV11-2 with TRBJ2-3, with unresolved D. Looked up from germline, CDR1 is SGHAT and CDR2 is FQNNGV. CDR3 length: 17 residues. V was pared by 1 base and J by 4 bases, with 18 bases between. Looking up the rest from reference TRBV11-2 and TRBJ2-3 gives the full variable domain: EAGVAQSPRYKIIEKRQSVAFWCNPISGHATLYWYQQILGQGPKLLIQFQNNGVVDDSQLPKDRFSAERLKGVDSTLKIQPAKLEDSAVYLCASSLGLVSVSADTQYFGPGTRLTVL.

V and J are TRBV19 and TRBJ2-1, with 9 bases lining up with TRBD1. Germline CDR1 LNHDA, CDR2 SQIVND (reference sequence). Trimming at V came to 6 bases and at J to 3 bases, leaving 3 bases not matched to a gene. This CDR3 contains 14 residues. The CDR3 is CASRRDRDYNEQFF. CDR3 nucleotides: TGTGCCAGTAGGCGGGACAGGGACTACAATGAGCAGTTCTTC.

DNA for the CDR3: TGTGCCAGCAGAATCACAGGGGGCACCGGGGAGCTGTTTTTT. Encoded protein: CASRITGGTGELFF. The chain couples TRBV27 to TRBJ2-2, with TRBD1 identical over 8 bases. J gave up 4 bases and V 6 bases, and 4 bases lay outside the gene matches. The CDR3 is 14 residues long. The V gene's germline CDR1 is MNHEY and CDR2 SMNVEV (reference sequence).

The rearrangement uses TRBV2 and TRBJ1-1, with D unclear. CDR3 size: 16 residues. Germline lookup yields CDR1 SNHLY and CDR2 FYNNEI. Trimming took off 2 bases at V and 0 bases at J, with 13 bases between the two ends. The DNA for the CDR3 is TGTGCCAGCAGTGAAAATATGGGAGCGATGAACACTGAAGCTTTCTTT. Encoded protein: CASSENMGAMNTEAFF. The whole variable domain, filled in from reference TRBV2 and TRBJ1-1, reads EPEVTQTPSHQVTQMGQEVILRCVPISNHLYFYWYRQILGQKVEFLVSFYNNEISEKSEIFDDQFSVERPDGSNFTLKIRSTKLEDSAMYFCASSENMGAMNTEAFFGQGTRLTVV.

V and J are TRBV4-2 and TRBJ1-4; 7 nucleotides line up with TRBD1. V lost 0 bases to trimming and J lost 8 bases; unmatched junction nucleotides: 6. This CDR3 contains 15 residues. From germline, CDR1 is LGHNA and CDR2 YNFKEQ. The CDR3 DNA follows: TGTGCCAGCAGCCAAGAAAGGGGGCCCGGGGAAAAACTGTTTTTT. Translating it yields CASSQERGPGEKLFF.

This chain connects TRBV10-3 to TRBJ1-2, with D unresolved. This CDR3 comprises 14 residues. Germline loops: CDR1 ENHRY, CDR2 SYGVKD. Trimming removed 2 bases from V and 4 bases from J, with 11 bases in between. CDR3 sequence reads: CAISENGDFYGYTF. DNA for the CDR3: TGTGCCATCAGTGAGAACGGAGACTTCTATGGCTACACCTTC.

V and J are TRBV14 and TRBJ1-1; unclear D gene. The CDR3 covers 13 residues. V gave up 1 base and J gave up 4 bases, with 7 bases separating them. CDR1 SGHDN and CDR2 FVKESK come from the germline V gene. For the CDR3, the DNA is TGTGCCAGCAGCCAAGGTCTCAGCACTGAAGCTTTCTTT. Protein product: CASSQGLSTEAFF.